The 25 T cell receptor beta chains below all came from one sample that was sequenced in a study of shared clonotypes between healthy human individuals. Assay used: immunoSEQ multiplex PCR; TCRdb lists only in-frame clones, some missing. The table has some 2,000,000 clones, roughly 95% seen once. Naive CD8 cells, CD45RO-negative and positively selected for CCR7, excluded terminally differentiated effector memory CD45RA+ cells. Sequenced material: naive CD8+ T cells sorted from blood. Receptors were obtained from a man aged 18 to 35 in good health.

This clone occurred once. This chain links TRBV6-5 with TRBJ1-1; D not resolved. Germline assignment: CDR1 MNHEY and CDR2 SVGAGI. V dropped 5 bases and J dropped 8 bases, with 21 bases sitting between them. This CDR3 contains 15 residues. CDR3 DNA sequence: TGTGCCAGCAGTCACCCACCACCCGATAAACAGGAAGCTTTCTTT. Translating gives CASSHPPPDKQEAFF.

This chain connects TRBV27 to TRBJ2-1, with D unclear. Per the germline V gene, CDR1 is MNHEY and CDR2 is SMNVEV (reference sequence). This CDR3 contains 14 residues. Trimming shortened V by 10 bases and J by 2 bases, and 15 bases separated the two germline ends. The CDR3 DNA follows: TGTGCCACCAGGACCCTGGGGACCTACAATGAGCAGTTCTTC. Amino acids: CATRTLGTYNEQFF.

The chain is built from TRBV27 and TRBJ2-2; D is unresolved. There are 14 residues in the CDR3. Deletions cut 2 bases from V and 6 bases from J, with 10 bases between. CDR1 is MNHEY and CDR2 is SMNVEV in the germline V gene (reference sequence). The CDR3 protein is CASSLVIRSGELFF. CDR3 nucleotides: TGTGCCAGCAGTTTAGTGATTAGATCCGGGGAGCTGTTTTTT.

The chain uses TRBV29-1 and TRBJ2-7, with 10 bases identical to TRBD1. Germline assignment: CDR1 SQVTM and CDR2 ANQGSEA. The trim removed 5 bases at V and 2 bases at J, leaving 3 bases unmatched. The CDR3 is 13 amino acids. CDR3 in DNA: TGCAGCGTTTCCGGGACAGGGGCCTACGAGCAGTACTTC. Translated: CSVSGTGAYEQYF.

This chain uses TRBV27 with TRBJ2-1; D is unresolved. The germline V and J ends were trimmed by 5 bases and 6 bases, with 14 bases remaining between them. The CDR3 is 14 amino acids. In germline, CDR1 is MNHEY, CDR2 SMNVEV (reference sequence). The CDR3 DNA sequence: TGTGCCAGCAGTCAGGCTCTCCGGGTCAATGAGCAGTTCTTC. Translating it yields CASSQALRVNEQFF.

The chain recombines TRBV7-2 with TRBJ2-2; the D is unclear. The V gene's germline CDR1 is SGHTA and CDR2 FQGNSA. Deletions cut 1 base from V and 2 bases from J, with 8 bases between. This CDR3 is built from 15 residues. The CDR3: CASSLEQLNTGELFF. The CDR3 DNA follows: TGTGCCAGCAGCTTAGAGCAACTTAACACCGGGGAGCTGTTTTTT.

CDR3 sequence reads: CASSQTGTSGDPGTDTQYF. CDR3 coding DNA: TGCGCCAGCAGCCAAACCGGGACTAGCGGGGATCCGGGCACAGATACGCAGTATTTT. The chain is built from TRBV4-1 and TRBJ2-3, with TRBD2 identical over 13 bases. CDR3 length: 19 amino acids. The V segment lost 2 bases and the J segment 1 base; nucleotides outside the gene matches: 9. From germline, CDR1 is MGHRA and CDR2 YSYEKL.

This clone was observed a single time. CDR3 bases: TGCGCCAGCAGCCAAGAAGTCCGGGGGGAGCAGTTCTTC. The encoded protein is CASSQEVRGEQFF. The rearrangement uses TRBV4-1 and TRBJ2-1; TRBD2 might be the D (6 bases). Looked up from germline, CDR1 is MGHRA and CDR2 is YSYEKL. There are 13 residues in the CDR3. V lost 0 bases to trimming and J lost 10 bases, with 10 bases between them.

This clone was seen more than once but under ten times. The chain employs TRBV6-1 and TRBJ2-7; 11 bases map to TRBD1. Germline CDR1 and CDR2: MNHNS and SASEGT. V lost 9 bases and J lost 3; bases outside the gene matches: 4. The length of the CDR3 is 13 residues. In DNA, the CDR3 is TGTGCCAGTGGACAGGGGGCATTCTACGAGCAGTACTTC. This encodes CASGQGAFYEQYF.

The chain couples TRBV7-2 to TRBJ1-2; D is ambiguous. The CDR3 contains 14 residues. The V end was cut by 1 base, the J end by 4 bases, with 10 bases between. Germline lookup yields CDR1 SGHTA and CDR2 FQGNSA. For the CDR3, the DNA is TGTGCCAGCAGCTTAGGTGGCGGACGCTATGGCTACACCTTC. It specifies CASSLGGGRYGYTF. Together with reference TRBV7-2 and TRBJ1-2, the CDR3 gives the full variable domain: GAGVSQSPSNKVTEKGKDVELRCDPISGHTALYWYRQSLGQGLEFLIYFQGNSAPDKSGLPSDRFSAERTGGSVSTLTIQRTQQEDSAVYLCASSLGGGRYGYTFGSGTRLTVV.

This rearrangement joins TRBV4-1 to TRBJ2-7; TRBD1 agrees at 8 bases. J was trimmed by 6 bases and V by 3 bases; bases with no gene match: 7. The CDR3 is 14 residues long. Germline assignment: CDR1 MGHRA and CDR2 YSYEKL. CDR3 DNA sequence: TGCGCCAGCAGCCAGACCCTCGACAGGGGCGAGCAGTACTTC. Amino acids: CASSQTLDRGEQYF.

The chain has TRBV9 and TRBJ1-1; D not certain. CDR1 SGDLS and CDR2 YYNGEE come from the germline V gene. This CDR3 is 14 amino acids long. Trimming removed 1 base at V and 1 base at J, with 8 bases between. CDR3 nucleotides: TGTGCCAGCAGCGTATTAGACGGGAACACTGAAGCTTTCTTT. Translated: CASSVLDGNTEAFF.

The chain recombines TRBV4-2 with TRBJ2-6; D tentatively reads TRBD1 or TRBD2 (5 bases each). The CDR3 has 16 residues. CDR1 and CDR2 (germline): LGHNA, YNFKEQ. V lost 0 bases, J lost 2 bases, and 8 bases lay in between. The DNA for the CDR3 is TGTGCCAGCAGCCAAGATGGGGGAACTGGGGCCAACGTCCTGACTTTC. Residues: CASSQDGGTGANVLTF.

V usage is TRBV6-1 and J usage is TRBJ2-7; no clear D gene. Trimming stripped 10 bases from V and 3 bases from J, with 7 bases between. There are 10 residues in the CDR3. Germline assignment: CDR1 MNHNS and CDR2 SASEGT. CDR3 nucleotides: TGTGCCACCGGTGGCTACGAGCAGTACTTC. It translates to CATGGYEQYF.

The V and J genes are TRBV9 and TRBJ1-1; D is perhaps TRBD1 (6 bases). The CDR3 loop spans 15 amino acids. From germline, CDR1 is SGDLS and CDR2 YYNGEE. V lost 0 bases and J 0 bases, leaving 9 bases between the germline ends. The CDR3: CASSVETGMNTEAFF. CDR3 DNA sequence: TGTGCCAGCAGCGTAGAGACAGGCATGAACACTGAAGCTTTCTTT.

To note about this clone: This CDR3 is also generated by other DNA sequences in the sample. V gene TRBV19 combines with J gene TRBJ1-1; 11 nucleotides match TRBD1. The CDR3 is made up of 14 amino acids. Germline values: CDR1 LNHDA, CDR2 SQIVND (reference sequence). The junction had 1 base not matched to a gene; V was cut back by 3 bases and J by 4 bases. The chain's CDR3 is CASSIGTGGTEAFF. CDR3 coding DNA: TGTGCCAGTAGTATTGGGACAGGGGGCACTGAAGCTTTCTTT.

This chain links TRBV6-1 with TRBJ2-4, with D possibly being TRBD1 (5 bases). Germline V gene data show CDR1 as MNHNS and CDR2 as SASEGT. CDR3 length: 15 amino acids. Trimming shortened V by 6 bases and J by 8 bases, and 20 bases separated the two germline ends. As DNA, the CDR3 is TGTGCCAGCAGGGACGACTGGGGCTTCCCGGACATTCAGTACTTC. The encoded protein is CASRDDWGFPDIQYF.

In regard to this clone: The sample contains more than one DNA sequence encoding this CDR3. V is TRBV30 and J is TRBJ2-1, with 10 bases matching TRBD2. CDR1 and CDR2 from the germline V gene are GTSNPN and SVGIG (reference sequence). The CDR3 has 13 residues. V trimming: 4 bases; J trimming: 6 bases; junction bases outside the gene matches: 3. CDR3: CAWTSGSGNEQFF. The CDR3 coding sequence is TGTGCCTGGACTAGCGGGAGTGGCAATGAGCAGTTCTTC.

This clone was seen a few times. The chain combines TRBV6-6 with TRBJ1-1; D may be TRBD1 (6 bases). This CDR3 spans 15 amino acids. Trimming pared 2 bases from V and 3 bases from J, leaving 13 bases between. The germline V gene has CDR1 MNHNY and CDR2 SVGAGI (reference sequence). CDR3 sequence: CASSYPWGADTEAFF. DNA for the CDR3: TGTGCCAGCAGTTACCCCTGGGGGGCTGACACTGAAGCTTTCTTT.

Notes on this clone: Other DNA variants within this sample encode the same CDR3. V and J are TRBV28 and TRBJ2-3; TRBD2 agrees at 9 bases. Germline CDR1 is MDHEN and CDR2 is SYDVKM. V lost 2 bases to trimming and J lost 6 bases; unmatched junction nucleotides: 3. This CDR3 has 14 amino acids. CDR3 loop: CASSLAGGPDTQYF. The CDR3 DNA is TGTGCCAGCAGTTTAGCGGGGGGGCCGGATACGCAGTATTTT. Variable domain in full (rest from reference TRBV28 and TRBJ2-3): DVKVTQSSRYLVKRTGEKVFLECVQDMDHENMFWYRQDPGLGLRLIYFSYDVKMKEKGDIPEGYSVSREKKERFSLILESASTNQTSMYLCASSLAGGPDTQYFGPGTRLTVL.

The V gene is TRBV5-1, the J gene TRBJ2-5, with D tentatively TRBD2 (6 bases). Germline values: CDR1 SGHRS, CDR2 YFSETQ. The CDR3 has 14 residues. The V gene lost 0 bases and the J gene lost 3 bases, with 9 bases spanning the gap. The CDR3 here is CASSLEGLKETQYF. DNA for the CDR3: TGCGCCAGCAGCTTGGAGGGACTCAAAGAGACCCAGTACTTC.

Concerning this clone itself: Other DNA sequences from this sample encode an identical CDR3 as well. The CDR3 region is CASSPGLAGYNEQFF. The CDR3 bases are TGTGCCAGCAGCCCGGGACTAGCGGGATACAATGAGCAGTTCTTC. The V and J genes are TRBV7-9 and TRBJ2-1; 13 bases fit TRBD2. The CDR3 consists of 15 residues. Germline V gene lookup returns CDR1 SEHNR and CDR2 FQNEAQ (reference sequence). Germline trimming cut 5 bases from V and 4 bases from J; bases unmatched to any gene: 2.

The gene calls are TRBV5-1 and TRBJ2-7; no reliable D call. Trimming cost V 0 bases and J 6 bases, with 7 bases left between them. Germline CDR1 reads SGHRS; CDR2 reads YFSETQ. The CDR3 has 12 amino acids. CDR3 protein: CASSLVATEQYF. The CDR3 DNA is TGCGCCAGCAGCTTGGTGGCCACCGAGCAGTACTTC.

The genes are TRBV6-6 and TRBJ1-6, with D possibly matching TRBD1 (5 bases). V gave up 11 bases and J gave up 4 bases, with 12 bases separating them. This CDR3 is built from 13 residues. Germline-derived CDR1 and CDR2 are MNHNY and SVGAGI (reference sequence). CDR3 in amino acids: CAHRDPYNSPLHF. The CDR3 nucleotides are TGTGCCCATAGGGACCCATATAATTCACCCCTCCACTTT.

The chain recombines TRBV6-5 with TRBJ1-1; D may be TRBD1 (5 bases). The CDR3 is made up of 14 amino acids. Germline lookup yields CDR1 MNHEY and CDR2 SVGAGI. Trimming stripped 5 bases from V and 7 bases from J, with 17 bases between. DNA of the CDR3: TGTGCCAGCAGTCCGACAACCCAGGGATTTGAAGCTTTCTTT. Translation gives CASSPTTQGFEAFF.